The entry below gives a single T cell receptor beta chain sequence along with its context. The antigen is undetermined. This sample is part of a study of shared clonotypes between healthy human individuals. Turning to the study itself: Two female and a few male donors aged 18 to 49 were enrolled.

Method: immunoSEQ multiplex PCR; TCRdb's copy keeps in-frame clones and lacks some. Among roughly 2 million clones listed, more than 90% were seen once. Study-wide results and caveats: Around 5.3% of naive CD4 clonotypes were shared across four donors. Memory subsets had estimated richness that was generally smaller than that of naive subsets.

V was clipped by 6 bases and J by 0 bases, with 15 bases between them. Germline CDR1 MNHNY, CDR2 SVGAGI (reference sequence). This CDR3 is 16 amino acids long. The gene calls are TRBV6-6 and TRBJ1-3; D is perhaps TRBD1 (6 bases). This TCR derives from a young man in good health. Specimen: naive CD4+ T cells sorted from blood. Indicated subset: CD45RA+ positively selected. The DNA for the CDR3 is TGTGCCAGCAGCCAAATAGGGGGAAGCTCTGGAAACACCATATATTTT. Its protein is CASSQIGGSSGNTIYF.